One and the same sample provided the 16 T cell receptor beta chains below, sequenced in a study of cytomegalovirus exposure and HLA in healthy donors. The PCR employed 60 Vbeta primers together with 13 Jbeta primers. Sequenced by immunoSEQ multiplex PCR; TCRdb stores in-frame clones only, minus some. The sample consists of some 110,000 clones, approximately 70% of them appearing once. Specimen: PBMCs. The receptors were sampled from a woman aged 25-40 years in good health and CMV-seronegative.

The genes are TRBV2 and TRBJ2-5; 13 bases map to TRBD2. This CDR3 is built from 18 residues. After removal of 6 bases from V and 5 bases from J, the junction contained 15 bases not matched to a gene. The germline V gene encodes CDR1 SNHLY and CDR2 FYNNEI. Here the CDR3 reads CASREGWRTSGSLETQYF. CDR3 bases: TGTGCCAGCAGAGAGGGGTGGAGGACTAGCGGGAGTCTGGAGACCCAGTACTTC.

The rearrangement links TRBV5-1 to TRBJ2-1, with TRBD2 matching 7 bases. This CDR3 has 13 residues. Germline values: CDR1 SGHRS, CDR2 YFSETQ. V lost 4 bases, J lost 7 bases, and 5 bases stayed unmatched. The CDR3, as DNA: TGCGCCAGCAGCAAAAGACTAGCTAATGAGCAGTTCTTC. This gives the protein CASSKRLANEQFF.

This sequence joins TRBV19 and TRBJ1-1; maybe TRBD1 (5 bases). Germline-derived CDR1 and CDR2 are LNHDA and SQIVND (reference sequence). Trimming stripped 10 bases from V and 0 bases from J, with 12 bases between. This CDR3 is built from 13 residues. The CDR3 loop reads CATEDTLNTEAFF. DNA for the CDR3: TGTGCCACCGAGGACACCCTGAACACTGAAGCTTTCTTT.

This chain joins TRBV5-4 and TRBJ1-2; 8 bases are a match to TRBD1. From germline, CDR1 is SGHNT and CDR2 YYREEE (reference sequence). CDR3 length: 17 residues. J lost 8 bases, V lost 3 bases, and 18 bases had no gene match. CDR3 DNA sequence: TGTGCCAGCAGCTCCAAGATCCAAAACGGACAGGGAGGCGGCTACACCTTC. Protein: CASSSKIQNGQGGGYTF.

This clone has just one count. The V and J genes are TRBV13 and TRBJ1-4; TRBD1 matches 9 bases. The CDR3 has 18 residues. In germline, CDR1 is PRHDT, CDR2 FYEKMQ (reference sequence). V lost 4 bases, J lost 10 bases, and 19 bases stayed unmatched. In nucleotides, the CDR3 is TGTGCCAGCAGCTCAAAATCAAATTACAGGGGGCAATCGGGAAAACTGTTTTTT. This encodes CASSSKSNYRGQSGKLFF.

CDR3 loop: CASSFRTGGTQYF. CDR3 in DNA: TGTGCCAGCAGCTTCAGGACAGGAGGGACCCAGTACTTC. The chain is built from TRBV5-6 and TRBJ2-5, with TRBD1 matching over 7 bases. The ends lost 2 bases at V and 7 bases at J; junction bases unmatched: 5. Germline CDR1 reads SGHDT; CDR2 reads YYEEEE. This CDR3 comprises 13 residues.

This clone was seen more than once but under ten times. The genes are TRBV2 and TRBJ1-1; D unresolved. The CDR3 has 17 amino acids. Trimming pared 6 bases from V and 4 bases from J, leaving 24 bases between. CDR1 is SNHLY and CDR2 is FYNNEI in the germline V gene. CDR3 region: CASRNTGQVGRGTEAFF. CDR3 sequence (DNA): TGTGCCAGCAGGAATACCGGGCAGGTCGGCCGGGGCACTGAAGCTTTCTTT.

This clone was found a few times. The chain links TRBV7-3 to TRBJ1-2, with TRBD1 matching 12 bases. The V and J ends lost 5 bases and 1 base, in that order; junction bases with no gene match: 11. CDR1 and CDR2 from the germline V gene are SGHTA and FQGTGA. There are 18 residues in the CDR3. CDR3 amino acids: CASSPDPGTGGLNYGYTF. In DNA, the CDR3 is TGTGCCAGCAGCCCTGATCCCGGGACAGGGGGCCTTAACTATGGCTACACCTTC.

V usage is TRBV4-1 and J usage is TRBJ2-7; TRBD2 is a possible D gene (5 bases). The V and J ends lost 2 bases and 4 bases respectively, with 18 bases between them. Germline assignment: CDR1 MGHRA and CDR2 YSYEKL. CDR3 size: 16 residues. Here the CDR3 reads CASSQSVLGSGYEQYF. The CDR3 DNA is TGCGCCAGCAGCCAATCGGTTTTAGGGAGTGGGTACGAGCAGTACTTC.

This chain links TRBV6-6 with TRBJ1-5; 9 nucleotides agree with TRBD1. With 3 bases clipped from V and 11 bases from J, the junction kept 11 bases outside the gene matches. The CDR3 extends over 15 amino acids. Germline V lookup: CDR1 MNHNY, CDR2 SVGAGI (reference sequence). CDR3 region: CASSYSGQGSWAQHF. CDR3 sequence (DNA): TGTGCCAGCAGTTATTCGGGACAGGGATCTTGGGCCCAGCATTTT.

This clone was picked up one time. This sequence joins TRBV5-6 and TRBJ1-1; D is ambiguous. Germline lookup yields CDR1 SGHDT and CDR2 YYEEEE. V was shortened by 0 bases and J by 3 bases, with 9 bases between the two germline ends. This CDR3 region has 14 residues. CDR3 bases: TGTGCCAGCAGCTTGGTATTCGGGGACACTGAAGCTTTCTTT. It codes for CASSLVFGDTEAFF.

V usage is TRBV29-1 and J usage is TRBJ2-7; D ambiguous. Germline V CDR1 and CDR2: SQVTM, ANQGSEA. The V and J ends lost 4 bases and 3 bases respectively, with 13 bases between them. CDR3 length equals 13 residues. CDR3 DNA sequence: TGCAGCGTTGTAGGCGGCCAGAGCTACGAGCAGTACTTC. Translated, it gives CSVVGGQSYEQYF.

This clone has only a few counts. The chain is built from TRBV30 and TRBJ1-1; possible D gene TRBD1, 5 bases. The CDR3 is 13 residues long. The V end was cut by 1 base, the J end by 5 bases, with 11 bases between. Germline V CDR1 and CDR2: GTSNPN, SVGIG (reference sequence). The CDR3 bases are TGTGCCTGGAGTGAAGGGGTGGGGACTGAAGCTTTCTTT. This encodes CAWSEGVGTEAFF.

The chain employs TRBV18 and TRBJ1-1, with D perhaps matching TRBD1 (5 bases). From germline, CDR1 is KGHSH and CDR2 LQKENI. This CDR3 is 14 amino acids long. V shed 2 bases and J shed 2 bases, with 9 bases lying between them. The CDR3 sequence is CASSPGADNTEAFF. DNA for the CDR3: TGTGCCAGCTCACCAGGGGCCGATAACACTGAAGCTTTCTTT.

This clone was counted only a few times. The V gene is TRBV10-2, the J gene TRBJ2-7, with TRBD1 identical over 7 bases. The length of the CDR3 is 14 residues. Germline CDR1 and CDR2: WSHSY and SAAADI. Trimming removed 2 bases from V and 1 base from J; junction bases left unmatched: 2. The CDR3 sequence is CASSETGDSYEQYF. The DNA of the CDR3 is TGCGCCAGCAGTGAGACAGGGGATTCCTACGAGCAGTACTTC.

V and J are TRBV27 and TRBJ2-5; possible D gene TRBD2, 6 bases. The CDR3 length is 14 residues. V lost 4 bases, J lost 0 bases, and 9 bases lay in between. The germline V gene encodes CDR1 MNHEY and CDR2 SMNVEV (reference sequence). The CDR3 DNA reads TGTGCCAGCAGTTCGGGGGAGGACCAAGAGACCCAGTACTTC. Residues: CASSSGEDQETQYF.